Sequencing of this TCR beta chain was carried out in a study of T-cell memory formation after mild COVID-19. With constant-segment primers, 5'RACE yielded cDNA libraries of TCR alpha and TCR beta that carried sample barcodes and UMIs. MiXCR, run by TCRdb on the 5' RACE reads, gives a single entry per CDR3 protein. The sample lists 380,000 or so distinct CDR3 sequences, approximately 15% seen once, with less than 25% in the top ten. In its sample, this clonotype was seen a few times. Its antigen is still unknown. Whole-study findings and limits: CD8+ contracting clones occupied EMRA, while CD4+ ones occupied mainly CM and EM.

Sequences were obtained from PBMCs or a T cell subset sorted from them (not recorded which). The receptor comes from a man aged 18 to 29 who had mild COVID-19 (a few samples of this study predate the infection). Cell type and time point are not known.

The CDR3 loop reads CASSLTSVEETQYF. The CDR3 DNA sequence: TGCGCCAGCAGCTTAACCTCAGTGGAGGAGACCCAGTACTTC. This chain joins TRBV5-1 and TRBJ2-5, with D uncertain. Germline V CDR1 and CDR2: SGHRS, YFSETQ. The CDR3 has 14 amino acids. V dropped 2 bases and J dropped 5 bases, with 13 bases sitting between them.